This T cell receptor (beta chain) was identified during a study of radiotherapy plus CTLA-4 blockade in lung cancer. Germline CDR1 is SNHLY and CDR2 is FYNNEI. V shed 6 bases and J 14 bases; nucleotides not matched to a gene: 14. CDR3 length: 14 residues. Assay used: immunoSEQ multiplex PCR; TCRdb lists only in-frame clones, some missing. The data hold about 45,000 clones, with about 63% observed a single time. Sample: peripheral blood, taken from a patient treated with radiotherapy plus ipilimumab. The chain carries TRBV2 and TRBJ1-2; 11 nucleotides align to TRBD1. The sequence derives from a human donor with non-small cell lung cancer who had a partial response to radiotherapy plus ipilimumab. Here the CDR3 reads CASRSRGTGGAGTF. The CDR3 nucleotides read TGTGCCAGCAGATCAAGGGGGACAGGGGGAGCAGGAACCTTC.